A selection of T cell receptor beta chains follows, all from one sample in a study of blood T cell repertoires in COVID-19. Clones were read by immunoSEQ multiplex PCR, and TCRdb kept only the in-frame ones, dropping some. The sample has 85,000 to 110,000 clones, approximately 89% seen once. Sequencing was carried out using peripheral blood. All receptors derive from a woman aged 80 or older in a cohort sampled during active COVID-19. Both conserved end residues are part of each CDR3. A D gene is named only where the DNA matches it firmly. Clone size appears in some rows only: once, few, many, or a class for an expanded clone.

D	size	J	V	CDR3	DNA
TRBD1	-	TRBJ2-1	TRBV9	CASSVGGTGGGDEQFF	TGTGCCAGCAGCGTAGGAGGGACAGGGGGCGGCGATGAGCAGTTCTTC
TRBD2	-	TRBJ2-5	TRBV3-1/TRBV3-2	CASSLGRLAGAGLETQYF	TGTGCCAGCAGCCTCGGGAGACTAGCGGGAGCGGGGTTGGAGACCCAGTACTTC
-	-	TRBJ1-5	TRBV19	CASSPSNRDGQPQHF	TGTGCCAGTAGTCCCTCTAACAGGGACGGCCAGCCCCAGCATTTT
-	-	TRBJ2-5	TRBV6-5	CASSYSGRREQETQYF	TGTGCCAGCAGTTACTCGGGTCGCAGGGAACAAGAGACCCAGTACTTC
TRBD2	-	TRBJ2-5	TRBV10-3	CAISHRLAEETQYF	TGTGCCATCAGCCATAGACTAGCCGAAGAGACCCAGTACTTC
TRBD1	once	TRBJ1-6	TRBV9	CASNSGTGDNSPLHF	TGTGCCAGCAACTCCGGGACAGGGGATAATTCACCCCTCCACTTT
-	-	TRBJ2-7	TRBV18	CASSPPTGTYEQYF	TGTGCCAGCTCACCACCCACAGGGACCTACGAGCAGTACTTC
-	-	TRBJ2-1	TRBV5-4	CASSSGTGGNEQFF	TGTGCCAGCAGCTCCGGGACTGGGGGGAATGAGCAGTTCTTC
-	-	TRBJ1-6	TRBV6-1	CASSEQESRDSSVTPLHF	TGTGCCAGCAGTGAACAGGAAAGCCGGGACTCTAGCGTTACACCCCTCCACTTT
-	-	TRBJ2-7	TRBV3-1/TRBV3-2	CASSQAWAGAHRGIGEQYF	TGTGCCAGCAGCCAGGCTTGGGCAGGGGCCCACCGCGGAATTGGGGAGCAGTACTTC
-	once	TRBJ1-3	TRBV3-1/TRBV3-2	CASSQTPGSGNTIYF	TGTGCCAGCAGTCAGACCCCAGGCTCCGGAAACACCATATATTTT
TRBD1	-	TRBJ1-2	TRBV28	CASSLGGTGVGNYGYTF	TGTGCCAGCAGTTTAGGCGGGACAGGGGTTGGGAACTATGGCTACACCTTC
TRBD1	-	TRBJ1-6	TRBV3-1/TRBV3-2	CASSRKVDRPTIYNSPLHF	TGTGCCAGCAGCCGAAAGGTGGACAGGCCGACTATTTATAATTCACCCCTCCACTTT
-	-	TRBJ1-1	TRBV6-6	CASSYSGGAFF	TGTGCCAGCAGTTACTCGGGGGGGGCTTTCTTT
TRBD1	once	TRBJ2-1	TRBV5-1	CASRGQGTNNEQFF	TGCGCCAGCAGGGGACAGGGAACCAACAATGAGCAGTTCTTC
TRBD2	-	TRBJ2-1	TRBV2	CASSGRTSGGNEQFF	TGTGCCAGCAGTGGCCGGACTAGCGGAGGCAATGAGCAGTTCTTC
TRBD2	-	TRBJ2-5	TRBV5-1	CASGRPASGETQYF	TGCGCCAGCGGTAGGCCGGCTAGCGGAGAGACCCAGTACTTC